This T cell receptor (beta chain) comes out of a study of T-cell memory formation after mild COVID-19. This clonotype appeared many times. The CDR3 totals 13 residues. Germline V gene sequence: CDR1 MNHEY, CDR2 SVGAGI. The V gene end was trimmed by 7 bases and the J gene end by 6 bases; junction bases not matched to a gene: 5. Each CDR3 protein gets one entry after TCRdb re-called the 5' RACE reads with MiXCR. Of around 130,000 distinct CDR3 sequences listed, approximately 5.9% were seen once; the top ten hold 2% to 2.5%. The origin of this receptor is an adult woman who had mild COVID-19 (a few samples of this study predate the infection). Cell type and time point are not known. V is TRBV6-5 and J is TRBJ2-2, with 7 bases lining up with TRBD2. The sample taken for sequencing was PBMCs or a T cell subset sorted from them (not recorded which). The CDR3 DNA reads TGTGCCAGCACCCAGGGAGGGTCCGGGGAGCTGTTTTTT. Translating it yields CASTQGGSGELFF.